Presented here are 29 T cell receptor beta chains from one specimen sequenced in a study of cytomegalovirus exposure and HLA in healthy donors. Sequencing was performed with immunoSEQ multiplex PCR; in TCRdb, only in-frame clones are kept and a portion is missing. The sample has 150,000 to 200,000 clones, roughly 81% seen once. The sample consisted of PBMCs. The receptor source for this set is a woman aged 30 to 39 in good health and CMV-seronegative.

This clone was found a few times. This chain connects TRBV30 to TRBJ2-3, with 11 bases lining up with TRBD2. This CDR3 spans 15 amino acids. From germline, CDR1 is GTSNPN and CDR2 SVGIG (reference sequence). V gave up 2 bases and J gave up 6 bases; unmatched junction bases: 7. The CDR3 DNA sequence: TGTGCCTGGAGTCCCCTAGCGGGGGGTGAGGATACGCAGTATTTT. Translated: CAWSPLAGGEDTQYF.

V usage is TRBV7-9 and J usage is TRBJ1-5; D is perhaps TRBD1 (6 bases). V lost 10 bases and J lost 0, with 25 bases in between. Germline lookup yields CDR1 SEHNR and CDR2 FQNEAQ (reference sequence). The CDR3 runs 18 residues. This CDR3 reads CATIPGAPTQNSNQPQHF. DNA of the CDR3: TGTGCCACAATCCCAGGGGCGCCGACCCAGAATAGCAATCAGCCCCAGCATTTT.

CDR3 nucleotides: TGTGCCAGCAGTGCAGGGTTTACTGAAGCTTTCTTT. Its protein is CASSAGFTEAFF. V gene TRBV2 combines with J gene TRBJ1-1, with D perhaps matching TRBD1 (5 bases). Germline V gene data show CDR1 as SNHLY and CDR2 as FYNNEI. Trimming shortened V by 4 bases and J by 5 bases, and 8 bases separated the two germline ends. The CDR3 runs 12 residues.

This sequence joins TRBV18 and TRBJ2-1; D is perhaps TRBD1 (6 bases). With 6 bases removed from V and 15 bases from J, the gap between germline ends came to 21 bases. Germline V lookup: CDR1 KGHSH, CDR2 LQKENI. The CDR3 runs 13 residues. The chain's CDR3 is CASSPDIRGTRFF. Here the CDR3 DNA reads TGTGCCAGCTCCCCCGATATACGAGGGACACGGTTCTTC.

The rearrangement joins TRBV30 to TRBJ2-3; 7 bases line up with TRBD2. V lost 0 bases to trimming and J lost 3 bases; unmatched junction nucleotides: 3. The CDR3 covers 14 residues. CDR1 and CDR2 (germline): GTSNPN, SVGIG (reference sequence). DNA for the CDR3: TGTGCCTGGAGTGTCCCGGGGGGAACAGATACGCAGTATTTT. Translating gives CAWSVPGGTDTQYF.

The chain combines TRBV6-4 with TRBJ2-5; TRBD1 aligns across 7 bases. The CDR3 covers 13 residues. The V segment lost 4 bases and the J segment 4 bases; nucleotides outside the gene matches: 3. Germline CDR1 is MRHNA and CDR2 is SNTAGT. CDR3 in DNA: TGTGCCAGCAGTGGGAACAGGGGAGAGACCCAGTACTTC. Translated, it gives CASSGNRGETQYF.

The rearrangement uses TRBV9 and TRBJ1-2, with 8 positions matching TRBD1. V trimming: 0 bases; J trimming: 2 bases; junction bases outside the gene matches: 0. This CDR3 is 14 amino acids long. The germline V gene has CDR1 SGDLS and CDR2 YYNGEE. The CDR3 bases are TGTGCCAGCAGCGTAGGGGACAGGAACTATGGCTACACCTTC. Its translation is CASSVGDRNYGYTF.

V usage is TRBV7-9 and J usage is TRBJ1-3, with 7 bases fitting TRBD1. The CDR3 is 15 amino acids. The germline V gene encodes CDR1 SEHNR and CDR2 FQNEAQ (reference sequence). The V segment lost 7 bases and the J segment 4 bases; nucleotides outside the gene matches: 10. The CDR3 sequence is CASTLGQGVGNTIYF. Written as DNA, the CDR3 is TGTGCCAGCACTCTTGGGCAGGGGGTCGGAAACACCATATATTTT.

The genes are TRBV18 and TRBJ2-1; 7 nucleotides agree with TRBD2. Trimming removed 8 bases from V and 4 bases from J; junction bases left unmatched: 2. The germline V gene encodes CDR1 KGHSH and CDR2 LQKENI. The CDR3 runs to 12 residues. The CDR3 DNA reads TGTGCCAGCCGGCGGGGGTACAATGAGCAGTTCTTC. Its translation: CASRRGYNEQFF.

This rearrangement joins TRBV27 to TRBJ2-7, with 7 positions matching TRBD2. This CDR3 spans 14 amino acids. Trimming at V came to 2 bases and at J to 2 bases, leaving 3 bases not matched to a gene. CDR1 is MNHEY, CDR2 SMNVEV, per germline (reference sequence). The CDR3 DNA is TGTGCCAGCAGTTTAATGGGGGGGGCCTACGAGCAGTACTTC. This encodes CASSLMGGAYEQYF.

This chain joins TRBV18 and TRBJ2-5; 7 positions agree with TRBD1. The V segment lost 4 bases and the J segment 5 bases; nucleotides outside the gene matches: 7. The CDR3 consists of 14 residues. Germline CDR1 KGHSH, CDR2 LQKENI. As DNA, the CDR3 is TGTGCCAGCTCACTAAGACAGGGCGGGGAGACCCAGTACTTC. As protein: CASSLRQGGETQYF.

This sequence joins TRBV11-2 and TRBJ2-7; D is ambiguous. CDR1 is SGHAT, CDR2 FQNNGV, per germline. The CDR3 is 13 residues long. V was clipped by 4 bases and J by 6 bases, with 13 bases between them. Here the CDR3 reads CASSYPTVIEQYF. CDR3 sequence (DNA): TGTGCCAGCAGCTACCCTACAGTTATCGAGCAGTACTTC.

This clone appeared a single time. The chain recombines TRBV5-6 with TRBJ1-1; TRBD1 matches 8 bases. CDR3 length: 15 amino acids. Germline CDR1 SGHDT, CDR2 YYEEEE. After removal of 0 bases from V and 3 bases from J, the junction contained 4 bases not matched to a gene. CDR3 protein: CASSLGRGRHTEAFF. The CDR3 DNA reads TGTGCCAGCAGCTTGGGCAGGGGGCGTCACACTGAAGCTTTCTTT. Together with reference TRBV5-6 and TRBJ1-1, the CDR3 gives the full variable domain: DAGVTQSPTHLIKTRGQQVTLRCSPKSGHDTVSWYQQALGQGPQFIFQYYEEEERQRGNFPDRFSGHQFPNYSSELNVNALLLGDSALYLCASSLGRGRHTEAFFGQGTRLTVV.

The chain recombines TRBV29-1 with TRBJ2-2; 7 nucleotides match TRBD1. The germline gives CDR1 SQVTM, CDR2 ANQGSEA. The CDR3 spans 14 residues. V lost 5 bases and J lost 4; bases outside the gene matches: 7. CDR3: CSVLDRAFTGELFF. The CDR3 coding sequence is TGCAGCGTTCTCGACAGGGCTTTCACCGGGGAGCTGTTTTTT.

V is TRBV7-6 and J is TRBJ1-3; 9 positions agree with TRBD1. From germline, CDR1 is SGHVS and CDR2 FNYEAQ. The V and J ends lost 2 bases and 4 bases, in that order; junction bases with no gene match: 6. The CDR3 consists of 16 residues. The CDR3 DNA is TGTGCCAGCAGCTTACGGACAGGGGCACTAGGAAACACCATATATTTT. Translating it yields CASSLRTGALGNTIYF. The full variable domain, rest sourced from reference TRBV7-6 and TRBJ1-3, is GAGVSQSPRYKVTKRGQDVALRCDPISGHVSLYWYRQALGQGPEFLTYFNYEAQQDKSGLPNDRFSAERPEGSISTLTIQRTEQRDSAMYRCASSLRTGALGNTIYFGEGSWLTVV.

This clone was seen ten or more times. The rearrangement joins TRBV4-1 to TRBJ2-7, with 13 bases lining up with TRBD2. Germline CDR1 reads MGHRA; CDR2 reads YSYEKL. The CDR3 has 16 amino acids. Germline trimming cut 4 bases from V and 6 bases from J; bases unmatched to any gene: 9. CDR3 sequence (DNA): TGCGCCAGCAGCCTCGGACTAGCGGGGGCTATGGTCGAGCAGTACTTC. Protein sequence: CASSLGLAGAMVEQYF.

Ten or more counts support this clone. The gene calls are TRBV18 and TRBJ1-5, with 9 bases identical to TRBD1. The ends lost 3 bases at V and 5 bases at J; junction bases unmatched: 2. This CDR3 region has 14 residues. Germline values: CDR1 KGHSH, CDR2 LQKENI. The CDR3 DNA reads TGTGCCAGCTCACCGGGACAGGGTCATCAGCCCCAGCATTTT. Its protein product is CASSPGQGHQPQHF.

On this clone: At one of its ends the junction is not consistent with the germline gene, which may arise from a read error. This chain uses TRBV4-1 with TRBJ1-2, with 7 bases matching TRBD1. In germline, CDR1 is MGHRA, CDR2 YSYEKL. This CDR3 has 12 residues. CDR3 amino acids: CASSQDNGGQSF. The CDR3 nucleotides are TGCGCCAGCAGCCAAGATAATGGGGGACAGTCCTTC.

J is TRBJ1-5 and V is TRBV29-1; D is ambiguous. Germline V gene sequence: CDR1 SQVTM, CDR2 ANQGSEA. CDR3 length equals 13 residues. The V gene lost 6 bases and the J gene lost 0 bases, with 9 bases spanning the gap. Here the CDR3 reads CSVGEASNQPQHF. Here the CDR3 DNA reads TGCAGCGTGGGAGAGGCTAGCAATCAGCCCCAGCATTTT.

The chain is built from TRBV7-6 and TRBJ2-3, with D possibly TRBD2 on 6 matching bases. This CDR3 is built from 17 residues. The V end lost 2 bases, the J end lost 3 bases, and 18 bases lay between the germline ends. Germline CDR1 reads SGHVS; CDR2 reads FNYEAQ. CDR3 sequence (DNA): TGTGCCAGCAGCTTAATGGGGGGAGGTGACGAGACAGATACGCAGTATTTT. This codes for CASSLMGGGDETDTQYF.

The chain links TRBV2 to TRBJ1-5; a possible D gene is TRBD1 (5 bases). Germline V gene lookup returns CDR1 SNHLY and CDR2 FYNNEI. V shed 1 base and J shed 7 bases, with 14 bases lying between them. CDR3 length equals 15 residues. DNA for the CDR3: TGTGCCAGCAGTGAAGAGGTCGCAGGGCGGCAGCCCCAGCATTTT. Its protein is CASSEEVAGRQPQHF.

The rearrangement uses TRBV6-6 and TRBJ2-3, with 7 positions matching TRBD1. V shed 7 bases, J shed 5 bases, and the junction held 9 bases outside the gene matches. The CDR3 length is 14 residues. Germline CDR1 and CDR2: MNHNY and SVGAGI (reference sequence). This CDR3 reads CASTRGQVVDTQYF. The CDR3 nucleotides read TGTGCCAGCACTCGCGGACAGGTGGTAGATACGCAGTATTTT.

The chain uses TRBV15 and TRBJ2-6; D call uncertain. CDR3 length equals 12 residues. Germline loops: CDR1 LNHNV, CDR2 YYDKDF (reference sequence). Trimming stripped 1 base from V and 10 bases from J, with 5 bases between. CDR3 in amino acids: CATSRGPNVLTF. CDR3 nucleotide sequence: TGTGCCACCAGCAGAGGGCCGAACGTCCTGACTTTC.

J is TRBJ1-2 and V is TRBV28, with 7 bases lining up with TRBD1. CDR3 length: 15 residues. Germline CDR1 MDHEN, CDR2 SYDVKM. J was trimmed by 4 bases and V by 4 bases; bases with no gene match: 9. For the CDR3, the DNA is TGTGCCAGCAGTTGGCGGGACAGAGGAACCTATGGCTACACCTTC. Its protein product is CASSWRDRGTYGYTF.

The CDR3 bases are TGTGCCAGCAGGGGACAGGGGGCGAGGTACGAGCAGTACTTC. The encoded protein is CASRGQGARYEQYF. The chain recombines TRBV6-1 with TRBJ2-7; TRBD1 matches 12 bases. Trimming cost V 6 bases and J 4 bases; bases outside gene matches: 4. Germline V gives CDR1 MNHNS, CDR2 SASEGT. The CDR3 length is 14 residues.

The rearrangement links TRBV2 to TRBJ1-6; 9 bases are a match to TRBD1. CDR3 length: 14 residues. CDR1 and CDR2 (germline): SNHLY, FYNNEI. V gave up 7 bases and J gave up 9 bases; unmatched junction bases: 7. The CDR3 DNA reads TGTGCCAGCACCTGGACAGGGGCGCGTTCACCCCTCCACTTT. Its translation: CASTWTGARSPLHF.

A remark on this clone: This CDR3 is also generated by other DNA sequences in the sample. The chain recombines TRBV6-5 with TRBJ2-2; TRBD2 is a possible D gene (5 bases). This CDR3 has 13 residues. V dropped 2 bases and J dropped 5 bases, with 6 bases sitting between them. Germline V CDR1 and CDR2: MNHEY, SVGAGI. The CDR3 loop reads CASSYPGTGELFF. The CDR3 region has the DNA TGTGCCAGCAGTTACCCGGGAACCGGGGAGCTGTTTTTT.

This clone showed up many times. This chain uses TRBV14 with TRBJ2-7, with D tentatively TRBD1 (6 bases). CDR3 length: 15 amino acids. Germline CDR1 reads SGHDN; CDR2 reads FVKESK. V was trimmed by 2 bases and J by 0 bases, leaving 11 bases between them. The CDR3 region is CASSQRQALSYEQYF. The CDR3 bases are TGTGCCAGCAGCCAAAGACAGGCCCTCTCCTACGAGCAGTACTTC.

The table lists this clone with a count of one. This chain joins TRBV10-1 and TRBJ1-1, with D perhaps matching TRBD1 (5 bases). The CDR3 spans 13 residues. Germline V gene data show CDR1 as WNHNN and CDR2 as SYGVQD (reference sequence). The V end lost 4 bases, the J end lost 3 bases, and 9 bases lay between the germline ends. The CDR3 is CASSGYRYTEAFF. DNA for the CDR3: TGCGCCAGCAGTGGGTACAGGTACACTGAAGCTTTCTTT.